A selection of T cell receptor beta chains follows, all from one sample in a study of early T cells in non-severe SARS-CoV-2 infection. TCRdb analysed the 5' RACE reads with MiXCR anew, one entry per CDR3 protein. The sample contains under 35,000 distinct CDR3 sequences, 8.5% to 10% of which appear only once. Sequencing used whole blood. The receptors here all came from an adult who was a healthcare worker with PCR-confirmed SARS-CoV-2 infection or an uninfected control (not recorded which). Each CDR3 is given with its conserved first and last residue. Each record gives: V gene, J gene, D gene, clone size, CDR3 DNA, CDR3 protein. The D gene is left open where the match is weak. A clone size is listed for some rows: how often the clone was seen (once, few, many), or a class if it is expanded.

V gene: TRBV12-1; J gene: TRBJ2-1; D gene: NA; clone size: few; CDR3 DNA: TGTGCCAGCAGTCCGGGACAGGGGCTGGGTGAGCAGTTCTTC; CDR3 protein: CASSPGQGLGEQFF
V gene: TRBV7-2; J gene: TRBJ2-1; D gene: NA; clone size: once; CDR3 DNA: TGTGCCAGCAGCTTAGAGGTGTACTCCTACAATGAGCAGTTCTTC; CDR3 protein: CASSLEVYSYNEQFF
V gene: TRBV7-2; J gene: TRBJ2-2; D gene: TRBD2; clone size: NA; CDR3 DNA: TGTGCCAGCAGCCCGGGAGGTGTTACCGGGGAGCTGTTTTTT; CDR3 protein: CASSPGGVTGELFF
V gene: TRBV18; J gene: TRBJ2-3; D gene: TRBD1; clone size: NA; CDR3 DNA: TGTGCCAGCTCACCACCCCAGGGACAGGACAACACAGATACGCAGTATTTT; CDR3 protein: CASSPPQGQDNTDTQYF
V gene: TRBV20-1; J gene: TRBJ1-6; D gene: NA; clone size: many; CDR3 DNA: TGCAGTGCTAGAGTGGTCAGGGACTCCTATAATTCACCCCTCCACTTT; CDR3 protein: CSARVVRDSYNSPLHF
V gene: TRBV7-6; J gene: TRBJ2-5; D gene: NA; clone size: few; CDR3 DNA: TGTGCCAGCAGCTCGTCCCAAGAGACCCAGTACTTC; CDR3 protein: CASSSSQETQYF
V gene: TRBV29-1; J gene: TRBJ2-2; D gene: NA; clone size: NA; CDR3 DNA: TGCTCCGGTGAGCGCCAAACCGGGGAGCTGTTTTTT; CDR3 protein: CSGERQTGELFF
V gene: TRBV5-1; J gene: TRBJ2-5; D gene: TRBD1; clone size: NA; CDR3 DNA: TGCGCCAGCAGCCCCGGACAGGGACGGGAGACCCAGTACTTC; CDR3 protein: CASSPGQGRETQYF
V gene: TRBV29-1; J gene: TRBJ1-1; D gene: NA; clone size: few; CDR3 DNA: TGCAGCGTGGCTGGACAGCTTAACACTGAAGCTTTCTTT; CDR3 protein: CSVAGQLNTEAFF
V gene: TRBV5-4; J gene: TRBJ2-5; D gene: NA; clone size: many; CDR3 DNA: TGTGCCAGCAGCTTGGGCCCTCTTTCCCCAAAAGAGACCCAGTACTTC; CDR3 protein: CASSLGPLSPKETQYF
V gene: TRBV3-1; J gene: TRBJ1-6; D gene: NA; clone size: few; CDR3 DNA: TGTGCCAGCAGCCAAAGGGCTAATTCACCCCTCCACTTT; CDR3 protein: CASSQRANSPLHF
V gene: TRBV6-4; J gene: TRBJ1-2; D gene: TRBD1; clone size: many; CDR3 DNA: TGTGCCAGCAGTTCATGGAACAGGGGGACCGGCTACACCTTC; CDR3 protein: CASSSWNRGTGYTF
V gene: TRBV6-2/TRBV6-3; J gene: TRBJ1-1; D gene: NA; clone size: few; CDR3 DNA: TGTGCCAGCAGTCCGGGACGGAACACTGAAGCTTTCTTT; CDR3 protein: CASSPGRNTEAFF
V gene: TRBV20-1; J gene: TRBJ1-3; D gene: NA; clone size: many; CDR3 DNA: TGCAGTGCTAGAGCTGACAGCACCAGCTCTGGAAACACCATATATTTT; CDR3 protein: CSARADSTSSGNTIYF
V gene: TRBV7-9; J gene: TRBJ1-2; D gene: NA; clone size: NA; CDR3 DNA: TGTGCCAGCAGCTTAGTAGGAGGGCTTAGGGCGGACACCTTC; CDR3 protein: CASSLVGGLRADTF
V gene: TRBV9; J gene: TRBJ2-3; D gene: TRBD2; clone size: many; CDR3 DNA: TGTGCCAGCAGCAGTGGGGGGGGTAGCACAGATACGCAGTATTTT; CDR3 protein: CASSSGGGSTDTQYF
V gene: TRBV27; J gene: TRBJ2-1; D gene: NA; clone size: few; CDR3 DNA: TGTGCCAGCAGTACCACCGGGACTTGGGCGGATGAGCAGTTCTTC; CDR3 protein: CASSTTGTWADEQFF
V gene: TRBV4-2; J gene: TRBJ1-5; D gene: TRBD1; clone size: once; CDR3 DNA: TGTGCCAGCAGCCGGGACAGGGGCGATCAGCCCCAGCATTTT; CDR3 protein: CASSRDRGDQPQHF
V gene: TRBV6-5; J gene: TRBJ2-6; D gene: NA; clone size: many; CDR3 DNA: TGTGCCAGCGGTCGACCCCAGGTCTCTGGGGCCAACGTCCTGACTTTC; CDR3 protein: CASGRPQVSGANVLTF
V gene: TRBV21-1; J gene: TRBJ2-7; D gene: NA; clone size: few; CDR3 DNA: TGTGCCAGCAGCAAAGAGGAGGAAGGGGCGGCCGTATGCGCCCACTACGAGCAGTACTTC; CDR3 protein: CASSKEEEGAAVCAHYEQYF
V gene: TRBV29-1; J gene: TRBJ2-1; D gene: NA; clone size: medium-sized; CDR3 DNA: TGCAGCGTTGTCGTCGGATACAATGAGCAGTTCTTC; CDR3 protein: CSVVVGYNEQFF
V gene: TRBV5-1; J gene: TRBJ1-2; D gene: NA; clone size: NA; CDR3 DNA: TGCGCCAGCAGCTTGGATTCAGTTGGCTATGGCTACACCTTC; CDR3 protein: CASSLDSVGYGYTF
V gene: TRBV7-9; J gene: TRBJ2-5; D gene: NA; clone size: many; CDR3 DNA: TGTGCCAGCAGCTTAGTAGGAGGAGGGGGCGAGACCCAGTACTTC; CDR3 protein: CASSLVGGGGETQYF
V gene: TRBV7-2; J gene: TRBJ1-1; D gene: NA; clone size: NA; CDR3 DNA: TGTGCCAGCAGCCCGACCAAATACACTGAAGCTTTCTTT; CDR3 protein: CASSPTKYTEAFF
V gene: TRBV29-1; J gene: TRBJ1-6; D gene: TRBD1; clone size: many; CDR3 DNA: TGCAGCGTGGGGACAGGGGAAACCTATAATTCACCCCTCCACTTT; CDR3 protein: CSVGTGETYNSPLHF
V gene: TRBV6-2/TRBV6-3; J gene: TRBJ2-7; D gene: TRBD1; clone size: many; CDR3 DNA: TGTGCCAGCAGTTATCACCGGACAGGGATAGTGCAGTACTTC; CDR3 protein: CASSYHRTGIVQYF
V gene: TRBV7-8; J gene: TRBJ2-3; D gene: TRBD2; clone size: NA; CDR3 DNA: TGTGCCAGCAGCACTCGGGGGGGCGGCACAGATACGCAGTATTTT; CDR3 protein: CASSTRGGGTDTQYF
V gene: TRBV2; J gene: TRBJ2-1; D gene: NA; clone size: many; CDR3 DNA: TGTGCCATCATAGAGGGATTCTCCTACAATGAGCAGTTCTTC; CDR3 protein: CAIIEGFSYNEQFF
V gene: TRBV14; J gene: TRBJ2-3; D gene: TRBD2; clone size: many; CDR3 DNA: TGTGCCAGCAGCCCAATGACTAGCTTGGATACGCAGTATTTT; CDR3 protein: CASSPMTSLDTQYF
V gene: TRBV6-2/TRBV6-3; J gene: TRBJ1-1; D gene: NA; clone size: many; CDR3 DNA: TGTGCCAGCAGCTTGGGCACTGAAGCTTTCTTT; CDR3 protein: CASSLGTEAFF
V gene: TRBV24-1; J gene: TRBJ1-1; D gene: NA; clone size: few; CDR3 DNA: TGTGCCACCAGTGATTCGGGTGGAGGTTTCGGGACTGAAGCTTTCTTT; CDR3 protein: CATSDSGGGFGTEAFF
V gene: TRBV20-1; J gene: TRBJ2-5; D gene: NA; clone size: medium-sized; CDR3 DNA: TGCAGTGCTATCCGCTACCAAAAAGAGACCCAGTACTTC; CDR3 protein: CSAIRYQKETQYF
V gene: TRBV5-1; J gene: TRBJ1-2; D gene: NA; clone size: many; CDR3 DNA: TGCGCCAGCAGCTTTTCGAAAGGGGCGTATGGCTACACCTTC; CDR3 protein: CASSFSKGAYGYTF
V gene: TRBV5-1; J gene: TRBJ1-1; D gene: NA; clone size: many; CDR3 DNA: TGCGCCAGCAGCTTGGCCTGGGGGAACACTGAAGCTTTCTTT; CDR3 protein: CASSLAWGNTEAFF
V gene: TRBV2; J gene: TRBJ2-7; D gene: NA; clone size: few; CDR3 DNA: TGTGCCATCAATTCCGACTACGAGCAGTACTTC; CDR3 protein: CAINSDYEQYF
V gene: TRBV11-3; J gene: TRBJ2-1; D gene: NA; clone size: few; CDR3 DNA: TGTGCCAGCAGTCGACTAGTAGGTGAGCAGTTCTTC; CDR3 protein: CASSRLVGEQFF
V gene: TRBV5-1; J gene: TRBJ1-6; D gene: NA; clone size: many; CDR3 DNA: TGCGCCAGCAGCTTGGAGAAGGATAATTCACCCCTCCACTTT; CDR3 protein: CASSLEKDNSPLHF
V gene: TRBV7-8; J gene: TRBJ1-4; D gene: NA; clone size: many; CDR3 DNA: TGTGCCAGCAGCTTAGTGCCCTTCGGGGAAAAACTGTTTTTT; CDR3 protein: CASSLVPFGEKLFF
V gene: TRBV9; J gene: TRBJ2-3; D gene: NA; clone size: few; CDR3 DNA: TGTGCCAGCAGCGCACGATTTGGACAGAAAGGGGTTAATACGCAGTATTTT; CDR3 protein: CASSARFGQKGVNTQYF
V gene: TRBV7-2; J gene: TRBJ1-1; D gene: NA; clone size: NA; CDR3 DNA: TGTGCCAGCAGCTTCAGGGCCCTCACTGAAGCTTTCTTT; CDR3 protein: CASSFRALTEAFF
V gene: TRBV7-8; J gene: TRBJ1-1; D gene: TRBD1; clone size: few; CDR3 DNA: TGTGCCAGCAGCTTACTAGACAGGGGGCGTGGGAACACTGAAGCTTTCTTT; CDR3 protein: CASSLLDRGRGNTEAFF
V gene: TRBV24-1; J gene: TRBJ1-6; D gene: NA; clone size: many; CDR3 DNA: TGTGCCACCAGTGAGGGGAGCTCCTATAATTCACCCCTCCACTTT; CDR3 protein: CATSEGSSYNSPLHF
V gene: TRBV20-1; J gene: TRBJ2-7; D gene: NA; clone size: NA; CDR3 DNA: TGCAGTGCCATCCTCCGGTCCTACGAGCAGTACTTC; CDR3 protein: CSAILRSYEQYF
V gene: TRBV3-1; J gene: TRBJ1-2; D gene: NA; clone size: few; CDR3 DNA: TGTGCCAGCAGCCAAGATAGCCGGCCCTCGTATGGCTACACCTTC; CDR3 protein: CASSQDSRPSYGYTF